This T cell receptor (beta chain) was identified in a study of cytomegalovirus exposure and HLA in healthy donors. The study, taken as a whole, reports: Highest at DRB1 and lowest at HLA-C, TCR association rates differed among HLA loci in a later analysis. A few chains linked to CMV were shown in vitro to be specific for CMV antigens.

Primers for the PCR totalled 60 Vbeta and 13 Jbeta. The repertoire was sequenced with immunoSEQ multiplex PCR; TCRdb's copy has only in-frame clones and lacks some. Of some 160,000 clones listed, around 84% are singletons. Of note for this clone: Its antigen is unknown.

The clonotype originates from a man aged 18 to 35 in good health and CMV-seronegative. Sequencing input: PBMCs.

The CDR3 bases are TGTGCCAGCAGCTCACAACCGCAGGGGCAAGAGACCCAGTACTTC. This encodes CASSSQPQGQETQYF. This chain joins TRBV7-7 and TRBJ2-5, with a possible D match to TRBD1 (6 bases). V gave up 4 bases and J gave up 2 bases, with 14 bases separating them. The germline gives CDR1 SSHAT, CDR2 FNYEAQ (reference sequence). This CDR3 has 15 amino acids.